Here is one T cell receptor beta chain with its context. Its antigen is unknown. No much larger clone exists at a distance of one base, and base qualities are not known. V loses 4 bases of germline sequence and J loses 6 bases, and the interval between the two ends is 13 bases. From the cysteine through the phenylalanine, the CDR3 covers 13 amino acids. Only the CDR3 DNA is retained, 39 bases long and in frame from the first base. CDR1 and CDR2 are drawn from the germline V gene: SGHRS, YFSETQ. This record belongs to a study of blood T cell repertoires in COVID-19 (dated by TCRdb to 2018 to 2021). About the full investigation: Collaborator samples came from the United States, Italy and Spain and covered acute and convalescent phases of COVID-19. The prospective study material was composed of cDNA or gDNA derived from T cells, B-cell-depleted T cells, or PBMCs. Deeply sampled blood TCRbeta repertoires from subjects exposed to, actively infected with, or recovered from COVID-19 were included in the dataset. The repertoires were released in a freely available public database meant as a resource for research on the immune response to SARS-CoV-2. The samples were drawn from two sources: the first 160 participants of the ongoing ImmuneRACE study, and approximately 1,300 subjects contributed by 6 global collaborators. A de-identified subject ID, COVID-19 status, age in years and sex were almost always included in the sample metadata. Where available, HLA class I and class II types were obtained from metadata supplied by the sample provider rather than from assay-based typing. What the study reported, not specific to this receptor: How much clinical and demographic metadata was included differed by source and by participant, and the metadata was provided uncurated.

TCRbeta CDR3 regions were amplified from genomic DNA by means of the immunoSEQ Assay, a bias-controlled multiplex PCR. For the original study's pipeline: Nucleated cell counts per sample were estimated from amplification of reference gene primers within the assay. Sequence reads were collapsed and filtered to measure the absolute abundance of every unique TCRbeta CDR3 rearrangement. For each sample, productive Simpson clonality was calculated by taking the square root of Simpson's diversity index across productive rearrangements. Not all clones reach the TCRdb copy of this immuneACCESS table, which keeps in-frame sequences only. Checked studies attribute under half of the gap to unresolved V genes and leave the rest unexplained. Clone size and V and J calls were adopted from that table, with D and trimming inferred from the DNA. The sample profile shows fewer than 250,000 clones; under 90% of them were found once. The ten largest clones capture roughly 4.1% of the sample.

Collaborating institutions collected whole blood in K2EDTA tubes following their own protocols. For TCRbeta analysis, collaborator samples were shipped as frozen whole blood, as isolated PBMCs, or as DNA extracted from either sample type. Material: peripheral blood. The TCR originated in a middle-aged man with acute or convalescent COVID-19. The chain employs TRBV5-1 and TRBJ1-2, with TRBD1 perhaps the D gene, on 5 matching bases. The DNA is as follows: TGCGCCAGCAGCCTCGGACAAGAGGATGGCTACACCTTC. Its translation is CASSLGQEDGYTF.